The clone carrying this T cell receptor (beta chain) was counted many times. This sample is drawn from a study of Graves' ophthalmopathy and Graves' hyperthyroidism. Fresh peripheral blood, 8.5 to 10 ml, was the PBMC source. Amplified material comprised TCR beta CDR3 regions derived from RNA transcripts. The library came from an HTBI-primed first-round RT-PCR and a second-round multiplex PCR. TCRdb independently ran MiXCR on the multiplex PCR reads; one entry per CDR3 protein. The table records about 390,000 distinct CDR3 sequences, approximately 15% of them present only once. V was shortened by 8 bases and J by 1 base, with 11 bases between the two germline ends. The CDR3 consists of 13 residues. In germline, CDR1 is SNHLY, CDR2 FYNNEI.

Material for sequencing was peripheral blood. The source of this sequence is a young woman with stable Graves' hyperthyroidism. The chain carries TRBV2 and TRBJ1-2; unclear D gene. The CDR3: CASCWTGNYGYTF. DNA of the CDR3: TGTGCCAGCTGCTGGACGGGTAACTATGGCTACACCTTC.